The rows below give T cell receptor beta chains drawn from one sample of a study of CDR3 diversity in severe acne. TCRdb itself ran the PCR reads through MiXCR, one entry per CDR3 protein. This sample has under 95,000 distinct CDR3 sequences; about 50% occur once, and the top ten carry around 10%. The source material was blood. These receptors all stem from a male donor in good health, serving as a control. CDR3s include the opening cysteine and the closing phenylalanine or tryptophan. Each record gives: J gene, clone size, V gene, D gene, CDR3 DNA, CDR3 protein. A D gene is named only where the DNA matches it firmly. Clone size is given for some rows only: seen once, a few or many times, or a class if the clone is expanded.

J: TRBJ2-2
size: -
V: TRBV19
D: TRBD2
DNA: TGTGCCAGTCAACGGCTAGCGGGAGCCACCGGGGAGCTGTTTTTT
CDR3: CASQRLAGATGELFF

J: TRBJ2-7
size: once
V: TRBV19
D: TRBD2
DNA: TGTGCCAGTAGTTCGAGACTAGCGGGAGGGTCCTACGAGCAGTACTTC
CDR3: CASSSRLAGGSYEQYF

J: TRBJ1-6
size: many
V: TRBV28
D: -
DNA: TGTGCCAGCAGTTTGGGGGCGTTAAGGCCACCCCTCCACTTT
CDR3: CASSLGALRPPLHF

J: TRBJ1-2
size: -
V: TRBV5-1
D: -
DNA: TGCGCCAGCAGCCAAGATCTTCGGAGCTATGGCTATACCTTC
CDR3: CASSQDLRSYGYTF

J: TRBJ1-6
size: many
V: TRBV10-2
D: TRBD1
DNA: TGCGCCAGCAGTCCGGGACAGCATTCACCCCTCCACTTT
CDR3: CASSPGQHSPLHF

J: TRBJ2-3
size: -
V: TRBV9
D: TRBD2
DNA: TGTGCCAGCTCGGGGGGAGGTGATACGCAGTATTTT
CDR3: CASSGGGDTQYF

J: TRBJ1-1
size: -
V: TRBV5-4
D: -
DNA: TGTGCCAGCAGCTTACAGACCGACACTGAAGCTTTCTTT
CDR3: CASSLQTDTEAFF

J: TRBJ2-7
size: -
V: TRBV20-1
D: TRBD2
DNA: TGCAGTGCTAGAGTCCAGCTAGCGGGAGGGCCTGTTGAGCAGTACTTC
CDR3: CSARVQLAGGPVEQYF

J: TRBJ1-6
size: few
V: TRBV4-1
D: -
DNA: TGCGCCAGCAGCCCCGCTTCACAGGGATCTCATTCACCCCTCCACTTT
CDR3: CASSPASQGSHSPLHF

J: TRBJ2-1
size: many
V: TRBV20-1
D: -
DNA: TGCAGTGCTAGCCGTTCCGGTCTCCCCCTCAATGAGCAGTTCTTC
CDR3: CSASRSGLPLNEQFF

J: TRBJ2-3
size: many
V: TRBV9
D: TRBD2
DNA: TGTGCCAGCAGCGTAGCCGGGACTAGCGGTCGAACATTAGATACGCAGTATTTT
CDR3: CASSVAGTSGRTLDTQYF

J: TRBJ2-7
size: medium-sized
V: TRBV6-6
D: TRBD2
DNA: TGTGCCAGCAGTTACATGCTAGCGGGAGGTTACGAGCAGTACTTC
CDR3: CASSYMLAGGYEQYF

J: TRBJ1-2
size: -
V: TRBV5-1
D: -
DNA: TGCGCCAGCAGCTTGGACTTAGGGAACTATGGCTACACCTTC
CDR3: CASSLDLGNYGYTF

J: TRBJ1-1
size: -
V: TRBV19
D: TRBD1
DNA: TGTGCCAGTAGGGACAGGCTGGGCACTGAAGCTTTCTTT
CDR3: CASRDRLGTEAFF

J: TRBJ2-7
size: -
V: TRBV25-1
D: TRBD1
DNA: TGTGCCAGCAGTAAACAGGGGGCCTACGAGCAGTACTTC
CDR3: CASSKQGAYEQYF

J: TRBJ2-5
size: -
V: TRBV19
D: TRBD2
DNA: TGTGCCAGTAGTCCTGGGACTAGCGGGAGGACCTTGGTAGAGACCCAGTACTTC
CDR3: CASSPGTSGRTLVETQYF

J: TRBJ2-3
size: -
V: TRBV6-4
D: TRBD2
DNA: TGTGCCAGCAGTGACGGGACTAGCCTATACAGTACGCAGTATTTT
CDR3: CASSDGTSLYSTQYF

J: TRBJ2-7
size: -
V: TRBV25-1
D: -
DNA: TGTGCCAGCAGTTACTCCCGGTCCTCCTACGAGCAGTACTTC
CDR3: CASSYSRSSYEQYF

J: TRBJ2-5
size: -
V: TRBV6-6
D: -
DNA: TGTGCCAGCAGTCGAAAGTGGGGGAGGGAGACCCAGTACTTC
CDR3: CASSRKWGRETQYF

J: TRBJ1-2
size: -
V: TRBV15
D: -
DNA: TGTGCCACCAGCAGAGAAAAGGGAACCGCTACCTATGGCTACACCTTC
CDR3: CATSREKGTATYGYTF

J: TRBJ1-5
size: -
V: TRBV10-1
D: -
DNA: -
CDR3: CASSEVAGGWRAVLRAGHQHF

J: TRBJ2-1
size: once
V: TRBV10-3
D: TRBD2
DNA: TGTGCCATCAGAGGGACTAGTTCCGACGAGCAGTTCTTC
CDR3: CAIRGTSSDEQFF

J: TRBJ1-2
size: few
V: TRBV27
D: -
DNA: TGTGCCAGCAAACCCGACAGGAATTTTGGCTACACCTTC
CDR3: CASKPDRNFGYTF

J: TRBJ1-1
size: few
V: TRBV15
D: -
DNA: TGTGCCACCAGCGGAGTAACGGGTCCAGCTTTCTTT
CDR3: CATSGVTGPAFF

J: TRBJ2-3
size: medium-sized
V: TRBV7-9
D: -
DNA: TGTGCCAGCAGCTTAGTTCAGGGTTGGACAGATACGCAGTATTTT
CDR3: CASSLVQGWTDTQYF

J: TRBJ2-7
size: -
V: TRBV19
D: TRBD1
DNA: TGTGCCAGTAGAGCACCGGGACAGGGGGCCTACGAGCAGTACTTC
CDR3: CASRAPGQGAYEQYF

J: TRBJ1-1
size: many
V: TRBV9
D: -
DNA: TGTGCCAGCACCCCAGAAGCTTTCTTT
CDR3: CASTPEAFF

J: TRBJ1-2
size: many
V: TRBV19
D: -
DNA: TGTGCCAGTAGTGATCGGTGGGGCTATGGCTACACCTTC
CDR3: CASSDRWGYGYTF

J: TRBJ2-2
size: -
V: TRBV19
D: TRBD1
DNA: TGTGCCAGTAGTATAGAAGGGTTAGGACAGGGGGCGATCGGGGAGCTGTTTTTT
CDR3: CASSIEGLGQGAIGELFF

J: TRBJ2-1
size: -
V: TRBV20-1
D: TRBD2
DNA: TGCAGTGCTAGCTTAGGACTAGCGGGTCCCACAGATACGCAGTTCTTC
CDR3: CSASLGLAGPTDTQFF

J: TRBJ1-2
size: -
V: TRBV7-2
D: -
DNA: TGTGCCAGCAGCTCCCTCTATGGCTGCACCTTC
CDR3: CASSSLYGCTF